This TCR beta chain was sequenced in a study of beta chain features in type 1 diabetes. Only one heparinised blood draw was taken per donor, and its volume averaged approximately 0.11 L. Cell sorting via CD45RO/CCR7/CD25/CD127/CD95/CD27 was performed to obtain CD4+ naive, central memory, regulatory and stem cell-like memory cells. This clone was detected only a few times. Its antigen is still unknown. The study reverse transcribed the entire isolated RNA, so it sequenced expressed TCRB transcripts. The read count averaged about 3.3 million across naive, central memory and regulatory T cell samples. Libraries were prepared by immunoSEQ multiplex PCR; TCRdb keeps only in-frame clonotypes and omits some of them. The sample lists some 140,000 clones; 9% were seen once. Study-level points and caveats: TCRB CDR3 length was moderately but significantly reduced in all four CD4+ subsets of Type 1 diabetes patients. The influence of HLA type on TCRB rearrangement stayed undetermined.

Trimming stripped 6 bases from V and 2 bases from J, with 11 bases between. The CDR3 loop spans 14 amino acids. Source material: central memory CD4+ T cells from blood. The source is a man aged 25-45 years with type 1 diabetes. The chain employs TRBV23-1 and TRBJ1-5, with D possibly matching TRBD1 (6 bases). TRBV23-1 is classed as an ORF, of uncertain function. The CDR3 is CASRKGVRNQPQHF. The CDR3 DNA follows: TGCGCCAGCAGGAAGGGGGTACGCAATCAGCCCCAGCATTTT.